These 16 T cell receptor beta chains were sequenced from one sample in a study of blood T cell repertoires in COVID-19. Assay: immunoSEQ multiplex PCR; the TCRdb copy retains only in-frame clones and omits some. The sample consists of fewer than 250,000 clones, roughly 82% of them appearing once. Sequencing input: peripheral blood. These receptors originate from a woman aged 70 to 79 with acute or convalescent COVID-19.

V usage is TRBV5-1 and J usage is TRBJ2-7; 11 nucleotides match TRBD1. This CDR3 has 15 amino acids. The germline V gene encodes CDR1 SGHRS and CDR2 YFSETQ. J was trimmed by 5 bases and V by 0 bases; bases with no gene match: 4. The CDR3 DNA reads as TGCGCCAGCAGCTTGGGGACAGGGGGCGGACACGAGCAGTACTTC. It codes for CASSLGTGGGHEQYF. Full variable domain (remainder filled in from reference TRBV5-1 and TRBJ2-7): KAGVTQTPRYLIKTRGQQVTLSCSPISGHRSVSWYQQTPGQGLQFLFEYFSETQRNKGNFPGRFSGRQFSNSRSEMNVSTLELGDSALYLCASSLGTGGGHEQYFGPGTRLTVT.

The chain uses TRBV10-3 and TRBJ2-7; 14 bases line up with TRBD2. In germline, CDR1 is ENHRY, CDR2 SYGVKD. CDR3 length: 16 amino acids. The ends lost 6 bases at V and 2 bases at J; junction bases unmatched: 6. The CDR3 DNA reads as TGTGCCATCAGCCCCGGACTAGCGGGGGGTACCTACGAGCAGTACTTC. Its protein product is CAISPGLAGGTYEQYF.

This clone occurred once. This chain connects TRBV5-1 to TRBJ2-1; a weak D match, TRBD1 (5 bases). V lost 0 bases and J 4 bases, leaving 11 bases between the germline ends. The CDR3 is made up of 15 amino acids. Germline V CDR1 and CDR2: SGHRS, YFSETQ. Here the CDR3 DNA reads TGCGCCAGCAGCTTGGATGGGGCCCCGTACAATGAGCAGTTCTTC. This codes for CASSLDGAPYNEQFF. Complete variable domain (other parts from reference TRBV5-1 and TRBJ2-1): KAGVTQTPRYLIKTRGQQVTLSCSPISGHRSVSWYQQTPGQGLQFLFEYFSETQRNKGNFPGRFSGRQFSNSRSEMNVSTLELGDSALYLCASSLDGAPYNEQFFGPGTRLTVL.

CDR3 sequence: CASSGTGQGNQPQHF. The CDR3 DNA sequence: TGTGCCAGCAGCGGAACGGGACAGGGAAATCAGCCCCAGCATTTT. The gene calls are TRBV21-1 and TRBJ1-5; the table names TRBD1, a call not compared with the DNA. TRBV21-1 is a known pseudogene. The CDR3 has 15 amino acids.

The DNA for the CDR3 is TGTGCCAGCAGCCCCGGGACTAGCGGGGGGGGCATTAGATCAGATACGCAGTATTTT. It codes for CASSPGTSGGGIRSDTQYF. The rearrangement joins TRBV5-4 to TRBJ2-3; 16 nucleotides align to TRBD2. This CDR3 has 19 residues. J gave up 4 bases and V 4 bases, and 12 bases lay outside the gene matches. Germline CDR1 reads SGHNT; CDR2 reads YYREEE (reference sequence).

The chain has TRBV4-1 and TRBJ2-1; possibly TRBD1 for D (6 bases). Germline V gene data show CDR1 as MGHRA and CDR2 as YSYEKL. This CDR3 is built from 13 residues. The V gene lost 6 bases and the J gene lost 7 bases, with 13 bases spanning the gap. The CDR3 region has the DNA TGCGCCAGCAGTACAGGGTCGGGGAATGAGCAGTTCTTC. The encoded protein is CASSTGSGNEQFF.

This sequence joins TRBV19 and TRBJ1-2, with no clear D. The CDR3 spans 15 residues. The germline V and J ends were trimmed by 5 bases and 0 bases, with 13 bases remaining between them. CDR1 is LNHDA, CDR2 SQIVND, per germline (reference sequence). The CDR3 reads CASSPRGGSNYGYTF. The CDR3 region has the DNA TGTGCCAGTAGTCCCCGGGGAGGGTCTAACTATGGCTACACCTTC.

The rearrangement links TRBV19 to TRBJ1-2; D gene unclear. The CDR3 totals 16 residues. CDR1 LNHDA and CDR2 SQIVND come from the germline V gene (reference sequence). Trimming left V 0 bases short and J 0 bases short, with 11 bases between. CDR3 nucleotide sequence: TGTGCCAGTAGTATAGAGGGAGCTACCTCTAACTATGGCTACACCTTC. Its translation: CASSIEGATSNYGYTF.

This clone was seen more than once but under ten times. The chain recombines TRBV28 with TRBJ2-5, with D unresolved. The V end lost 6 bases, the J end lost 0 bases, and 8 bases lay between the germline ends. CDR1 MDHEN and CDR2 SYDVKM come from the germline V gene. The CDR3 runs 13 residues. The CDR3 sequence is CASRTSHQETQYF. CDR3 DNA: TGTGCCAGCAGGACATCGCACCAAGAGACCCAGTACTTC.

The rearrangement links TRBV5-1 to TRBJ1-3, with D possibly being TRBD1 (5 bases). Germline loops: CDR1 SGHRS, CDR2 YFSETQ. The CDR3 covers 16 residues. V gave up 4 bases and J gave up 2 bases, with 16 bases separating them. CDR3 sequence (DNA): TGCGCCAGCAGCCGCGAAGTCGGGGGTCCTGGAAACACCATATATTTT. This codes for CASSREVGGPGNTIYF.

The chain uses TRBV10-2 and TRBJ1-5; D uncertain. The CDR3 loop spans 14 amino acids. Trimming stripped 5 bases from V and 3 bases from J, with 11 bases between. Germline CDR1 WSHSY, CDR2 SAAADI. CDR3 sequence reads: CASSPVRNNQPQHF. The CDR3 DNA reads as TGCGCCAGCAGTCCCGTCAGAAACAATCAGCCCCAGCATTTT.

This clone is a singleton in its sample. The gene calls are TRBV12-5 and TRBJ2-3, with TRBD1 matching 7 bases. The V and J ends lost 6 bases and 0 bases, in that order; junction bases with no gene match: 6. The V gene's germline CDR1 is LGHNT and CDR2 FRNRAP. The CDR3 is 15 residues long. The CDR3 nucleotides are TGTGCTAGTGGATTAATACAGGGGAGCACAGATACGCAGTATTTT. It codes for CASGLIQGSTDTQYF.

The gene calls are TRBV11-2 and TRBJ2-7; D gene unclear. Trimming pared 1 base from V and 4 bases from J, leaving 5 bases between. Germline CDR1 reads SGHAT; CDR2 reads FQNNGV. There are 12 residues in the CDR3. CDR3 loop: CASSLVTYEQYF. The CDR3 DNA sequence: TGTGCCAGCAGCTTAGTCACATACGAGCAGTACTTC.

This clone was counted only a few times. The chain employs TRBV10-3 and TRBJ2-6; maybe TRBD1 (5 bases). This CDR3 is 15 amino acids long. V was pared by 9 bases and J by 2 bases, with 14 bases between. CDR1 ENHRY and CDR2 SYGVKD come from the germline V gene. The CDR3 spells CAILLRVAGANVLTF. The DNA for the CDR3 is TGTGCCATACTTCTCAGGGTTGCTGGGGCCAACGTCCTGACTTTC.

The chain links TRBV3-1 (or the pseudogene TRBV3-2) to TRBJ2-5; 9 bases align to TRBD2. Germline CDR1 LGHDT, CDR2 YNNKEL (reference sequence). CDR3 length equals 20 residues. V was clipped by 0 bases and J by 7 bases; unmatched bases: 21. CDR3 in amino acids: CASSQDPPCLPAGGSGTQYF. Written as DNA, the CDR3 is TGTGCCAGCAGCCAAGATCCCCCCTGTCTTCCGGCGGGGGGGTCGGGGACCCAGTACTTC.

This clone was observed once. The chain is built from TRBV5-5 and TRBJ1-3; 7 nucleotides match TRBD1. Trimming removed 2 bases from V and 1 base from J; junction bases left unmatched: 3. Germline V gene data show CDR1 as SGHKS and CDR2 as YYEKEE (reference sequence). CDR3 length equals 15 residues. This CDR3 is CASSFSGQSGNTIYF. CDR3 sequence (DNA): TGTGCCAGCAGCTTCTCGGGACAGTCTGGAAACACCATATATTTT.